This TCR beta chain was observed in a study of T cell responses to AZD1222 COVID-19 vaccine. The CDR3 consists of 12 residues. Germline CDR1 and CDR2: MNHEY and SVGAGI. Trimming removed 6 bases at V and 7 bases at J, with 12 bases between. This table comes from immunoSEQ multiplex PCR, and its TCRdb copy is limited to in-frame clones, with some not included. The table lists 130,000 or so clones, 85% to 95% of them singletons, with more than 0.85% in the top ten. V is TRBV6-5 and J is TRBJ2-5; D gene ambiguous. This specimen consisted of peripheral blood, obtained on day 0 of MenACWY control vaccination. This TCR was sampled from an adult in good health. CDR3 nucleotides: TGTGCCAGCAGAGATTCAAAGTGGACCCAGTACTTC. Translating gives CASRDSKWTQYF.